Below are 20 T cell receptor beta chains sequenced from a single sample in a study of blood T cell repertoires in COVID-19. TCRdb's copy holds only in-frame clones and misses some; the assay was immunoSEQ multiplex PCR. The sample records some 140,000 clones, roughly nine tenths being singletons. Sequencing input: peripheral blood. Receptors were obtained from a man aged 50-60 years with acute or convalescent COVID-19.

The J gene is TRBJ2-5, the V gene TRBV5-1, with TRBD1 matching 8 bases. The CDR3 covers 14 residues. Germline lookup yields CDR1 SGHRS and CDR2 YFSETQ. The V gene end was trimmed by 0 bases and the J gene end by 4 bases; junction bases not matched to a gene: 2. The CDR3 sequence is CASSLGRGRETQYF. The CDR3 nucleotides are TGCGCCAGCAGCTTGGGCAGGGGGCGAGAGACCCAGTACTTC.

The chain has TRBV4-1 and TRBJ1-5, with a tentative D call TRBD1 (5 bases). CDR3 length: 16 amino acids. The V end was cut by 0 bases, the J end by 6 bases, with 15 bases between. Looked up from germline, CDR1 is MGHRA and CDR2 is YSYEKL. The CDR3 loop is CASSQDQGRAGQPQHF. The CDR3, as DNA: TGCGCCAGCAGCCAAGATCAGGGCAGGGCCGGTCAGCCCCAGCATTTT.

This rearrangement joins TRBV7-2 to TRBJ1-2; 8 bases are shared with TRBD1. Germline CDR1 is SGHTA and CDR2 is FQGNSA. The CDR3 is 15 amino acids. V lost 5 bases, J lost 5 bases, and 10 bases stayed unmatched. Written as DNA, the CDR3 is TGTGCCAGCAGCACAAGGACCGACAGGGGATATGGCTACACCTTC. Protein: CASSTRTDRGYGYTF.

Comment on this clone: At the DNA level, this CDR3 is encoded by other sequences in the same sample as well. The J gene is TRBJ2-6, the V gene TRBV3-1 (or the pseudogene TRBV3-2); D uncertain. Germline V gene data show CDR1 as LGHDT and CDR2 as YNNKEL (reference sequence). This CDR3 region has 15 residues. V was clipped by 1 base and J by 1 base, with 5 bases between them. CDR3 in amino acids: CASSQGPSGANVLTF. As DNA, the CDR3 is TGTGCCAGCAGCCAAGGTCCATCTGGGGCCAACGTCCTGACTTTC.

This clone appeared a single time. This chain joins TRBV4-1 and TRBJ2-2; 7 nucleotides line up with TRBD1. The germline gives CDR1 MGHRA, CDR2 YSYEKL. There are 17 residues in the CDR3. The J segment lost 3 bases and the V segment lost 6 bases, leaving 13 bases of the junction unmatched. Here the CDR3 DNA reads TGCGCCAGCAGTCTTCGTGGAAGGGGGCGCGACACCGGGGAGCTGTTTTTT. Encoded protein: CASSLRGRGRDTGELFF.

This sequence joins TRBV2 and TRBJ1-4, with TRBD1 as a possible D gene (5 bases). The CDR3 loop spans 14 amino acids. Per germline, CDR1 SNHLY and CDR2 FYNNEI. V lost 7 bases to trimming and J lost 8 bases, with 17 bases between them. Here the CDR3 DNA reads TGTGCCAGCATTCGCAGGGAGGGTAACGAAAAACTGTTTTTT. Amino acid sequence: CASIRREGNEKLFF.

V gene TRBV4-2 combines with J gene TRBJ2-2, with 9 bases that match TRBD1. J lost 2 bases, V lost 3 bases, and 4 bases had no gene match. Germline V gene data show CDR1 as LGHNA and CDR2 as YNFKEQ. This CDR3 contains 16 residues. The CDR3 DNA reads TGTGCCAGCAGCCAGAGGACAGGGGTCAACACCGGGGAGCTGTTTTTT. As protein: CASSQRTGVNTGELFF.

The chain joins TRBV5-4 to TRBJ2-7; 9 bases line up with TRBD1. The germline V gene encodes CDR1 SGHNT and CDR2 YYREEE (reference sequence). Trimming took 3 bases from V and 3 from J; bases not matched to a gene: 4. CDR3 length: 14 residues. The CDR3 reads CASSSTGGFYEQYF. CDR3 bases: TGTGCCAGCAGCTCCACAGGGGGCTTCTACGAGCAGTACTTC.

The V gene is TRBV9, the J gene TRBJ2-5; TRBD2 matches at 12 bases. Germline CDR1 is SGDLS and CDR2 is YYNGEE. V trimming: 4 bases; J trimming: 2 bases; junction bases outside the gene matches: 12. The CDR3 covers 18 residues. In DNA, the CDR3 is TGTGCCAGCAGCCTGGGGGCTAGCGGGAGGGTCGTACAAGAGACCCAGTACTTC. It is translated as CASSLGASGRVVQETQYF.

The V and J genes are TRBV19 and TRBJ2-3; TRBD1 matches at 7 bases. Germline V gene lookup returns CDR1 LNHDA and CDR2 SQIVND (reference sequence). Trimming took 5 bases from V and 5 from J; bases not matched to a gene: 7. The CDR3 is made up of 14 amino acids. CDR3 sequence: CASSPRQGEDTQYF. For the CDR3, the DNA is TGTGCCAGTAGTCCTCGACAGGGTGAAGATACGCAGTATTTT.

In its sample, this clone was seen a few times. V is TRBV2 and J is TRBJ1-2, with D possibly TRBD1 on 6 matching bases. Trimming removed 7 bases from V and 3 bases from J, with 12 bases in between. The germline V gene encodes CDR1 SNHLY and CDR2 FYNNEI. This CDR3 has 13 residues. The CDR3 bases are TGTGCCAGCACCCCACAGGGTGACTATGGCTACACCTTC. It is translated as CASTPQGDYGYTF.

This clone was recorded only once. V and J are TRBV28 and TRBJ1-5; perhaps TRBD1 as D (5 bases). Trimming took 1 base from V and 2 from J, leaving 12 bases between them. Germline V gene lookup returns CDR1 MDHEN and CDR2 SYDVKM. The CDR3 spans 16 residues. DNA for the CDR3: TGTGCCAGCAGTTTATTATCTAGGGGCGGCAATCAGCCCCAGCATTTT. Protein sequence: CASSLLSRGGNQPQHF.

This sequence joins TRBV28 and TRBJ2-7, with D maybe TRBD2 (7 bases). Germline values: CDR1 MDHEN, CDR2 SYDVKM. The ends were cut back, 7 bases at V and 3 bases at J, with 16 bases in the middle. CDR3 length: 14 residues. The CDR3 DNA sequence: TGTGCCAGCACCGAACAGGGAGGGTACTACGAGCAGTACTTC. Translated: CASTEQGGYYEQYF.

The chain employs TRBV27 and TRBJ2-6, with a weak D call TRBD2 (5 bases). Germline CDR1 MNHEY, CDR2 SMNVEV (reference sequence). The V end was cut by 6 bases, the J end by 0 bases, with 15 bases between. The length of the CDR3 is 17 residues. The CDR3 protein is CASSPLWEYSGANVLTF. As DNA, the CDR3 is TGTGCCAGCAGCCCCCTTTGGGAGTACTCTGGGGCCAACGTCCTGACTTTC.

The V and J genes are TRBV11-2 and TRBJ2-5; TRBD2 is a possible D gene (6 bases). Trimming took off 3 bases at V and 5 bases at J, with 10 bases between the two ends. Germline loops: CDR1 SGHAT, CDR2 FQNNGV. CDR3 length: 13 residues. The CDR3 reads CASSLGSGETQYF. CDR3 nucleotides: TGTGCCAGCAGCTTGGGGAGCGGGGAGACCCAGTACTTC.

A few counts support this clone. V usage is TRBV5-8 and J usage is TRBJ1-1, with 9 bases identical to TRBD1. This CDR3 has 13 amino acids. Germline CDR1 reads SGHTS; CDR2 reads YDEGEE. J lost 6 bases, V lost 0 bases, and 0 bases had no gene match. CDR3 sequence reads: CASSLGQGAEAFF. CDR3 sequence (DNA): TGTGCCAGCAGCTTGGGACAGGGGGCTGAAGCTTTCTTT.

With regard to this clone: The sample holds other DNA sequences that translate to the same CDR3. V is TRBV30 and J is TRBJ1-3; D remains ambiguous. CDR3 length equals 15 residues. V lost 0 bases to trimming and J lost 0 bases, with 9 bases between them. In germline, CDR1 is GTSNPN, CDR2 SVGIG (reference sequence). The CDR3 loop is CAWSVRRSSGNTIYF. CDR3 DNA sequence: TGTGCCTGGAGTGTAAGGCGGAGCTCTGGAAACACCATATATTTT. Full variable domain (outside the CDR3, taken from reference TRBV30 and TRBJ1-3): SQTIHQWPATLVQPVGSPLSLECTVEGTSNPNLYWYRQAAGRGLQLLFYSVGIGQISSEVPQNLSASRPQDRQFILSSKKLLLSDSGFYLCAWSVRRSSGNTIYFGEGSWLTVV.

This chain uses TRBV4-3 with TRBJ1-2; TRBD1 aligns across 8 bases. This CDR3 has 17 residues. Germline values: CDR1 LGHNA, CDR2 YSLEER. V was clipped by 1 base and J by 3 bases; unmatched bases: 10. CDR3 bases: TGCGCCAGCAGCCAAGGGACAGGGAACGCGGGCCACTATGGCTACACCTTC. Protein: CASSQGTGNAGHYGYTF.

V is TRBV28 and J is TRBJ2-7; TRBD2 matches at 7 bases. The CDR3 spans 16 residues. V shed 4 bases, J shed 4 bases, and the junction held 13 bases outside the gene matches. Germline assignment: CDR1 MDHEN and CDR2 SYDVKM. The CDR3 bases are TGTGCCAGCAGTTCGATCCACGGCGGGAGTGAATACGAGCAGTACTTC. Translation gives CASSSIHGGSEYEQYF. The full variable domain, with the rest looked up from reference TRBV28 and TRBJ2-7, is DVKVTQSSRYLVKRTGEKVFLECVQDMDHENMFWYRQDPGLGLRLIYFSYDVKMKEKGDIPEGYSVSREKKERFSLILESASTNQTSMYLCASSSIHGGSEYEQYFGPGTRLTVT.

This sequence joins TRBV28 and TRBJ2-6, with D possibly matching TRBD1 (6 bases). This CDR3 contains 16 residues. V was shortened by 6 bases and J by 2 bases, with 14 bases between the two germline ends. Germline V lookup: CDR1 MDHEN, CDR2 SYDVKM. The CDR3 here is CASSRGVFTGANVLTF. Here the CDR3 DNA reads TGTGCCAGCAGCAGGGGTGTCTTCACTGGGGCCAACGTCCTGACTTTC.